The present T cell receptor (beta chain) was sequenced within a study of cytomegalovirus exposure and HLA in healthy donors. General study points: The authors considered a cluster of highly shared sequence variants likely to be a sequencing artifact. A later analysis found that most CMV-associated TCR beta chains appeared HLA-restricted. Follow-up analysis seemed to connect common viral pathogens with several of the most significant clusters identified. Fewer than 20,000 TCR beta sequences were associated with HLA alleles at 0.05 false discovery rate in a later analysis.

As regards this clone: Its antigen is currently unknown.

The PCR employed 60 Vbeta primers together with 13 Jbeta primers. The repertoire was sequenced with immunoSEQ multiplex PCR; TCRdb's copy has only in-frame clones and lacks some. The sample lists over 150,000 clones; 80% to 90% were seen once. The CDR3 consists of 14 residues. V dropped 6 bases and J dropped 5; count of bases not matched to a gene: 10. The germline CDR1 and CDR2 sequences are SGHRS and YFSETQ. The sequencing sample was made of PBMCs. The chain has TRBV5-1 and TRBJ1-1; 7 bases fit TRBD1. This TCR was sampled from a girl aged 10 to 17 in good health and CMV-seropositive. This CDR3 is CASTSSRGETEAFF. The CDR3 DNA reads TGCGCCAGCACCTCCAGCAGGGGGGAGACTGAAGCTTTCTTT.